A selection of T cell receptor beta chains follows, all from one sample in a study of blood T cell repertoires in COVID-19. Only in-frame clones appear in the TCRdb table, and some are missing; sequencing was by immunoSEQ multiplex PCR. In the table there are over 95,000 clones, 85% to 90% of which are singletons. The source material was peripheral blood. These receptors were obtained from a woman between 55 and 75 years old with COVID-19, enrolled during active disease. The CDR3 runs from the conserved cysteine through the conserved F or W. A D gene is named only where the DNA matches it firmly. Only part of the rows carry a size: once, few, many, or a class if the clone is expanded.

>TRBV6-2/TRBV6-3|TRBJ2-7|NA|TRBD1
CASSFPSTGTETYEQYF
TGTGCCAGCAGTTTCCCCTCGACCGGGACAGAGACCTACGAGCAGTACTTC
>TRBV5-6|TRBJ1-4|NA|NA
CASSLAGGGQKLFF
TGTGCCAGCAGCTTGGCTGGCGGCGGGCAAAAACTGTTTTTT
>TRBV24-1|TRBJ2-1|NA|NA
CATSDSGREPGDEQFF
TGTGCCACCAGTGATTCAGGTAGGGAGCCCGGCGATGAGCAGTTCTTC
>TRBV7-2|TRBJ1-5|NA|NA
CASSLDNNQPQHF
TGTGCCAGCAGCTTGGACAATAATCAGCCCCAGCATTTT
>TRBV9|TRBJ1-1|NA|NA
CASSPQGTEAFF
TGTGCCAGCAGCCCACAGGGAACTGAAGCTTTCTTT
>TRBV7-3|TRBJ1-1|NA|NA
CASSATVGTEAFF
TGTGCCAGCAGCGCCACAGTAGGTACTGAAGCTTTCTTT
>TRBV19|TRBJ1-2|NA|NA
CASNPTGTNYGYTF
TGTGCCAGTAATCCCACCGGGACTAACTATGGCTACACCTTC
>TRBV11-2|TRBJ1-2|few|NA
CASSQGGQLNYGYTF
TGTGCCAGCAGCCAAGGAGGACAGCTTAACTATGGCTACACCTTC
>TRBV19|TRBJ2-7|NA|NA
CASGIFPRGQPYEQYF
TGTGCCAGTGGTATATTTCCGCGGGGACAGCCCTACGAGCAGTACTTC
>TRBV5-1|TRBJ2-7|NA|TRBD1
CASRPGQGYEQYF
TGCGCCAGCAGGCCGGGACAGGGCTACGAGCAGTACTTC
>TRBV5-1|TRBJ1-2|NA|TRBD1
CASSLGTGGIYGYTF
TGCGCCAGCAGCTTGGGGACAGGGGGCATTTATGGCTACACCTTC
>TRBV2|TRBJ2-7|NA|TRBD2
CASILAGGYYEQYF
TGTGCCAGCATCCTAGCGGGGGGGTACTACGAGCAGTACTTC
>TRBV7-2|TRBJ2-2|NA|NA
CASSSFGTTGELFF
TGTGCCAGCAGCTCCTTCGGGACAACCGGGGAGCTGTTTTTT